This T cell receptor (beta chain) was found in a study of T cell responses to AZD1222 COVID-19 vaccine. Findings of the study overall: Scientists sampled the repertoires only once the peak T cell response had passed. The donors showed a predominance of white British ancestry and of females, with possible underestimation of clonal diversity.

Data came from immunoSEQ multiplex PCR; TCRdb stores just in-frame clones and leaves some out. Altogether roughly 180,000 clones are present, under 95% being singletons, with the ten largest covering 1% to 1.5%. This clone was seen a single time. Antigen unknown. Germline V CDR1 and CDR2: MNHNY, SVGAGI (reference sequence). Trimming removed 4 bases at V and 4 bases at J, with 19 bases between. The length of the CDR3 is 16 residues. The sample in question was peripheral blood, obtained 28 days after the second AZD1222 dose. The genes are TRBV6-6 and TRBJ1-2; no firm D call. The TCR comes from an adult who received the AZD1222 COVID-19 vaccine. DNA for the CDR3: TGTGCCAGCAGTTCCCCGGGCGGCGTCCACCCCTATGGCTACACCTTC. Translation gives CASSSPGGVHPYGYTF.